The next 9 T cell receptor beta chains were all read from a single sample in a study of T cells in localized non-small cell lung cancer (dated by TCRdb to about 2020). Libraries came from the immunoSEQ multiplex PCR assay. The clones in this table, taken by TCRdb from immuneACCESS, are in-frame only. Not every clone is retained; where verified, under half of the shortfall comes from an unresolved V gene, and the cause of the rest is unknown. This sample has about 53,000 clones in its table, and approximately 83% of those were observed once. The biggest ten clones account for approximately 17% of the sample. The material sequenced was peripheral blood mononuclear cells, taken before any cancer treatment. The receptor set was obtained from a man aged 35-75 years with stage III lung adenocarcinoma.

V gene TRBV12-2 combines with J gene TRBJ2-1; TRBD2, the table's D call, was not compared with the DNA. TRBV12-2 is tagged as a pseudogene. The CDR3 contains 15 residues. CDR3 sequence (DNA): TGTGCAAGTCGCTCCCTGCCCCCAGGGAGGAATGAGCAGTTCTTC. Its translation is CASRSLPPGRNEQFF.

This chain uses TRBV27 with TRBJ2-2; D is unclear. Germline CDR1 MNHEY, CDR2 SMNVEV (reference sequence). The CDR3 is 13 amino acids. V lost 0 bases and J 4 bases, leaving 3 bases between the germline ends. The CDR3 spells CASSLSGTGELFF. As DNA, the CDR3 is TGTGCCAGCAGTTTATCGGGCACCGGGGAGCTGTTTTTT.

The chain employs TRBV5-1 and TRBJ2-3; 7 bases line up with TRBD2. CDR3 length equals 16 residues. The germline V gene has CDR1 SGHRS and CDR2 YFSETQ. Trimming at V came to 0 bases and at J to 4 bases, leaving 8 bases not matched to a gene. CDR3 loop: CASSLEGGREADTQYF. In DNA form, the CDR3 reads TGCGCCAGCAGCTTGGAGGGCGGGAGAGAGGCAGATACGCAGTATTTT. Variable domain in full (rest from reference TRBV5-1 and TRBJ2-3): KAGVTQTPRYLIKTRGQQVTLSCSPISGHRSVSWYQQTPGQGLQFLFEYFSETQRNKGNFPGRFSGRQFSNSRSEMNVSTLELGDSALYLCASSLEGGREADTQYFGPGTRLTVL.

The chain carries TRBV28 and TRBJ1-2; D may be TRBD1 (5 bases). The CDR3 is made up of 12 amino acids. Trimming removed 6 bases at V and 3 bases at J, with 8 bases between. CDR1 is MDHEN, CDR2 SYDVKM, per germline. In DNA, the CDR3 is TGTGCCAGCAGCTGGGGGGACTATGGCTACACCTTC. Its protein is CASSWGDYGYTF.

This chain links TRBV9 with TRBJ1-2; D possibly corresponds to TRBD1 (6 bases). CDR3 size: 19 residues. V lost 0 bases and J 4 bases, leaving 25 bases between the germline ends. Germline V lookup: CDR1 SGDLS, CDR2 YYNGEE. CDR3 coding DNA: TGTGCCAGCAGCGTAGGCTTACTCAGGGGAACTAGGGGTGGCTATGGCTACACCTTC. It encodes CASSVGLLRGTRGGYGYTF.

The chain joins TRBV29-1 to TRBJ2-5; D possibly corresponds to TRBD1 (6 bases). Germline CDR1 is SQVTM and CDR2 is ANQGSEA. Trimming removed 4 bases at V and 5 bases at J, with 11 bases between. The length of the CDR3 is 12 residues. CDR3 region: CSVGAGEETQYF. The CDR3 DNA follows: TGCAGCGTTGGTGCAGGGGAGGAGACCCAGTACTTC.

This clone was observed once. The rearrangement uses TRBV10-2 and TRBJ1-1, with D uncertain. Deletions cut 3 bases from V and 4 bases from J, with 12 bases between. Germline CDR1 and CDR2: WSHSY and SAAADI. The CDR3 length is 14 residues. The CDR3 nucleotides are TGCGCCAGCAGTGAAACGTTTTTGGGCACTGAAGCTTTCTTT. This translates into CASSETFLGTEAFF.

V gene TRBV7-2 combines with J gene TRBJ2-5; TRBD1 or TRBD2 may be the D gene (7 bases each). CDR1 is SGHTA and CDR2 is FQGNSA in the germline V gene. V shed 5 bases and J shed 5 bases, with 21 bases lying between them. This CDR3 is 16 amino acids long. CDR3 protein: CASSPQGGGVYETQYF. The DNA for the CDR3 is TGTGCCAGCAGCCCTCAGGGGGGAGGGGTGTACGAGACCCAGTACTTC. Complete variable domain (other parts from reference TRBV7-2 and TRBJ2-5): GAGVSQSPSNKVTEKGKDVELRCDPISGHTALYWYRQSLGQGLEFLIYFQGNSAPDKSGLPSDRFSAERTGGSVSTLTIQRTQQEDSAVYLCASSPQGGGVYETQYFGPGTRLLVL.

The CDR3 sequence: CASSPSSYEQYF. The CDR3, as DNA: TGTGCCAGCAGCCCGAGCTCCTACGAGCAGTACTTC. This chain joins TRBV7-2 and TRBJ2-7; D gene unclear. V dropped 5 bases and J dropped 0 bases, with 5 bases sitting between them. Germline V CDR1 and CDR2: SGHTA, FQGNSA. The CDR3 contains 12 residues. The full variable domain, its missing parts supplied by reference TRBV7-2 and TRBJ2-7, is GAGVSQSPSNKVTEKGKDVELRCDPISGHTALYWYRQSLGQGLEFLIYFQGNSAPDKSGLPSDRFSAERTGGSVSTLTIQRTQQEDSAVYLCASSPSSYEQYFGPGTRLTVT.